A selection of T cell receptor beta chains follows, all from one sample in a study of blood T cell repertoires in COVID-19. The method was immunoSEQ multiplex PCR; TCRdb's version includes in-frame clones alone and lacks a portion of them. The data show 150,000 to 200,000 clones, around four fifths seen once. What was sequenced was peripheral blood. These receptors all come from a woman in her seventies with COVID-19, enrolled during active disease. Each CDR3 is given with its conserved first and last residue. The order of the fields is D gene, V gene, J gene, clone size, CDR3 protein, CDR3 DNA. The D gene is left open where the match is weak. Part of the rows lack a size; the others show once, few, many or a class for expanded clones.

>NA|TRBV5-1|TRBJ1-2|NA
CASRFGLQGGGYTF
TGCGCCAGCAGATTTGGTCTACAGGGCGGAGGCTACACCTTC
>TRBD1|TRBV30|TRBJ2-2|few
CAWSVTGSGELFF
TGTGCCTGGAGTGTGACAGGGTCCGGGGAGCTGTTTTTT
>NA|TRBV5-4|TRBJ2-5|few
CASTVGGQETQYF
TGTGCCAGCACCGTGGGGGGACAAGAGACCCAGTACTTC
>NA|TRBV6-6|TRBJ1-1|NA
CAARGTEAFF
TGTGCCGCCCGGGGGACTGAAGCTTTCTTT
>TRBD1|TRBV29-1|TRBJ2-1|NA
CSVEGGRWGQGHNEQFF
TGCAGCGTTGAGGGTGGACGATGGGGACAGGGCCACAATGAGCAGTTCTTC
>NA|TRBV7-9|TRBJ2-7|NA
CASSLTTGISDEQYF
TGTGCCAGCAGCCTCACTACCGGGATCTCAGACGAGCAGTACTTC
>NA|TRBV11-2|TRBJ1-2|NA
CASSLDQGRYYGYTF
TGTGCCAGCAGCTTAGATCAGGGAAGGTACTATGGCTACACCTTC
>NA|TRBV7-8|TRBJ1-2|NA
CASTRQALGDYGYTF
TGTGCCAGCACCAGACAGGCCCTTGGTGACTATGGCTACACCTTC
>NA|TRBV19|TRBJ1-4|NA
CASRPAGTGGEKLFF
TGTGCCAGTAGGCCGGCGGGGACGGGAGGTGAAAAACTGTTTTTT
>TRBD1|TRBV28|TRBJ2-7|NA
CASRRQGPYEQYF
TGTGCCAGCAGGAGACAGGGACCTTACGAGCAGTACTTC
>NA|TRBV5-1|TRBJ2-5|NA
CASSEYQGRQETQYF
TGCGCCAGCAGCGAATACCAGGGAAGACAGGAGACCCAGTACTTC
>NA|TRBV3-1/TRBV3-2|TRBJ2-7|NA
CASSRASYEQYF
TGTGCCAGCAGCCGCGCCTCCTACGAGCAGTACTTC
>TRBD2|TRBV2|TRBJ2-3|NA
CASSEDLAGGTDTQYF
TGTGCCAGCAGTGAAGATCTAGCGGGGGGCACAGATACGCAGTATTTT
>TRBD2|TRBV24-1|TRBJ2-3|few
CATSDLTSGSTDTQYF
TGTGCCACCAGTGACTTAACTAGCGGGAGCACAGATACGCAGTATTTT
>TRBD1|TRBV4-2|TRBJ1-4|NA
CASSPHSGGRDEKLFF
TGTGCCAGCAGCCCTCACTCAGGGGGCAGGGACGAAAAACTGTTTTTT
>NA|TRBV3-1/TRBV3-2|TRBJ1-2|NA
CASSQDQGLTSTF
TGTGCCAGCAGCCAAGATCAGGGGCTCACTTCAACCTTC
>NA|TRBV19|TRBJ1-2|NA
CATNFPGHGGYTF
TGTGCCACAAATTTCCCAGGTCACGGTGGCTACACCTTC
>NA|TRBV11-2|TRBJ1-4|NA
CASSLVRGNEKLFF
TGTGCCAGCAGCTTAGTCAGGGGAAATGAAAAACTGTTTTTT
>TRBD2|TRBV24-1|TRBJ2-5|NA
CATSDMGLAGDLETQYF
TGTGCCACCAGTGATATGGGACTAGCGGGAGACTTGGAGACCCAGTACTTC
>TRBD1|TRBV6-5|TRBJ1-5|NA
CASRGTGPTDQPQHF
TGTGCCAGCAGGGGGACAGGGCCAACCGATCAGCCCCAGCATTTT
>NA|TRBV12-3/TRBV12-4|TRBJ2-1|NA
CAIGGEQFF
TGTGCCATCGGGGGTGAGCAGTTCTTC
>NA|TRBV11-2|TRBJ1-1|NA
CASSAYRLTEAFF
TGTGCCAGCAGCGCTTACAGGCTCACTGAAGCTTTCTTT
>NA|TRBV9|TRBJ1-1|NA
CASSVRQTNTEAFF
TGTGCCAGCAGCGTAAGACAGACAAACACTGAAGCTTTCTTT
>NA|TRBV11-2|TRBJ1-2|once
CASSSPGRNGYTF
TGTGCCAGCAGCTCCCCGGGGAGGAATGGCTACACCTTC
>NA|TRBV5-1|TRBJ2-1|NA
CASRVTGAPYNEQFF
TGCGCCAGCAGGGTCACGGGAGCTCCCTACAATGAGCAGTTCTTC
>TRBD1|TRBV3-1/TRBV3-2|TRBJ1-4|NA
CASSRSGQGEEKLFF
TGTGCCAGCAGCCGTTCGGGACAGGGTGAAGAAAAACTGTTTTTT
>TRBD1|TRBV6-5|TRBJ2-5|NA
CASMGQGIKTQYF
TGTGCCAGCATGGGACAGGGAATAAAGACCCAGTACTTC
>TRBD1|TRBV6-5|TRBJ1-2|once
CASSYSPDRGTGYTF
TGTGCCAGCAGTTATTCCCCAGACAGGGGCACGGGCTACACCTTC
>NA|TRBV9|TRBJ1-1|NA
CASRGHFNTEAFF
TGTGCCAGCAGGGGGCATTTTAACACTGAAGCTTTCTTT
>NA|TRBV6-1|TRBJ1-5|NA
CASSEIGQTHQPQHF
TGTGCCAGCAGTGAGATCGGACAGACCCATCAGCCCCAGCATTTT
>NA|TRBV9|TRBJ1-2|NA
CASSAQGWYGYTF
TGTGCCAGCAGCGCACAGGGATGGTATGGCTACACCTTC
>TRBD1|TRBV27|TRBJ1-4|NA
CASSARDSYNEKLFF
TGTGCCAGCAGTGCCCGGGACAGCTATAATGAAAAACTGTTTTTT
>NA|TRBV25-1|TRBJ1-1|NA
CASSAYRENTEAFF
TGTGCCAGCAGTGCATACAGGGAGAACACTGAAGCTTTCTTT
>TRBD1|TRBV18|TRBJ2-3|NA
CASSPKQGSFTDTQYF
TGTGCCAGCTCGCCAAAACAGGGGTCATTCACAGATACGCAGTATTTT
>NA|TRBV29-1|TRBJ1-3|NA
CSVVEGVGAGNTIYF
TGCAGCGTTGTAGAAGGAGTAGGCGCTGGAAACACCATATATTTT
>TRBD1|TRBV30|TRBJ1-1|NA
CAWTPRTGRMNTEAFF
TGTGCCTGGACCCCCCGGACAGGGCGGATGAACACTGAAGCTTTCTTT
>NA|TRBV27|TRBJ1-5|NA
CASSLRESNQPQHF
TGTGCCAGCAGCCTTCGGGAGAGCAATCAGCCCCAGCATTTT
>TRBD2|TRBV5-1|TRBJ2-1|NA
CASKRRGALKIYNEQFF
TGCGCCAGCAAGCGGCGGGGGGCCCTTAAAATATACAATGAGCAGTTCTTC
>NA|TRBV2|TRBJ2-1|NA
CASTRGNEQFF
TGTGCCAGCACGAGAGGCAATGAGCAGTTCTTC
>TRBD1|TRBV2|TRBJ2-2|NA
CASSGQGAAGELFF
TGTGCCAGCTCGGGACAGGGGGCTGCCGGGGAGCTGTTTTTT
>NA|TRBV7-7|TRBJ2-3|NA
CASSSGGLTDTQYF
TGTGCCAGCAGCTCTGGCGGGCTAACAGATACGCAGTATTTT
>NA|TRBV27|TRBJ2-7|NA
CASSLAGSYEQYF
TGTGCCAGCAGTTTAGCAGGTTCCTACGAGCAGTACTTC
>NA|TRBV28|TRBJ1-2|NA
CASRSQTIGGYTF
TGTGCCAGCAGATCTCAAACGATCGGGGGCTACACCTTC
>NA|TRBV5-1|TRBJ2-2|NA
CASSLDPQGTGELFF
TGCGCCAGCAGCTTGGACCCCCAGGGGACCGGGGAGCTGTTTTTT
>TRBD2|TRBV6-6|TRBJ2-1|NA
CASTASGGNEQFF
TGTGCCAGCACGGCTAGCGGGGGCAATGAGCAGTTCTTC